The TCR beta chain under discussion was sequenced for a study of blood T cell repertoires in COVID-19. Whole-study context: Some COVID-19 samples were acute and others convalescent; all came from the United States, Italy and Spain. Sample material is recorded as cDNA or gDNA derived from T cells, B-cell-depleted T cells, or PBMCs.

The germline gives CDR1 MNHEY, CDR2 SVGEGT. The CDR3 runs to 13 residues. Trimming pared 4 bases from V and 5 bases from J, leaving 11 bases between. Per the original data handling: Reference gene primer amplification in the assay estimated nucleated cell counts. Libraries were prepared by immunoSEQ multiplex PCR; TCRdb keeps only in-frame clonotypes and omits some of them. The DNA was the basis for D and trimming; V, J and clone size are from that table. The sample contains more than 95,000 clones, 60% to 85% of which appear only once. This chain joins TRBV6-2 or TRBV6-3 and TRBJ1-1; TRBD1 might be the D (5 bases). The sequencing sample was made of peripheral blood. This receptor was taken from a man in his 70s with acute or convalescent COVID-19. DNA of the CDR3: TGTGCCAGCAGTTCGGGGGATGGGACTGAAGCTTTCTTT. Its protein is CASSSGDGTEAFF.